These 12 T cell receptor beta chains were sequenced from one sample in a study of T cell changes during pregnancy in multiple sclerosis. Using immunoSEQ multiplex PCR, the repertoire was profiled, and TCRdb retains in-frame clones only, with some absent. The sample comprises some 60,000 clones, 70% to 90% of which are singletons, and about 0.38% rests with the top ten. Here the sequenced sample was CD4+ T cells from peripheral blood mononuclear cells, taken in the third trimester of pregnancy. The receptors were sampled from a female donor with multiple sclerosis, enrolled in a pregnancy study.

In DNA, the CDR3 is TGTGCCAGCAGCTTAGGGTCAGGAATGAACACTGAAGCTTTCTTT. It codes for CASSLGSGMNTEAFF. The chain combines TRBV7-6 with TRBJ1-1; D not certain. V gave up 1 base and J gave up 0 bases, with 9 bases separating them. The CDR3 contains 15 residues. The germline CDR1 and CDR2 sequences are SGHVS and FNYEAQ. Using reference TRBV7-6 and TRBJ1-1 for the parts outside the CDR3, the full variable domain is GAGVSQSPRYKVTKRGQDVALRCDPISGHVSLYWYRQALGQGPEFLTYFNYEAQQDKSGLPNDRFSAERPEGSISTLTIQRTEQRDSAMYRCASSLGSGMNTEAFFGQGTRLTVV.

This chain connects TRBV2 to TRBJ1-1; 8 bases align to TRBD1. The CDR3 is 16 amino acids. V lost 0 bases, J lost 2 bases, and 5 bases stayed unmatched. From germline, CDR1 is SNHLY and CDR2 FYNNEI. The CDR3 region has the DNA TGTGCCAGCAGTGAAGCCCAGGGGGCGAGTAACACTGAAGCTTTCTTT. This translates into CASSEAQGASNTEAFF.

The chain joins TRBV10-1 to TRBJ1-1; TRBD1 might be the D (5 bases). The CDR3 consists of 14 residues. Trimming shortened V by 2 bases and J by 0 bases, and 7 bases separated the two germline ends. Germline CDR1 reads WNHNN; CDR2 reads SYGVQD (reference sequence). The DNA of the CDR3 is TGCGCCAGCAGTGAGGACAGACTGAACACTGAAGCTTTCTTT. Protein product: CASSEDRLNTEAFF.

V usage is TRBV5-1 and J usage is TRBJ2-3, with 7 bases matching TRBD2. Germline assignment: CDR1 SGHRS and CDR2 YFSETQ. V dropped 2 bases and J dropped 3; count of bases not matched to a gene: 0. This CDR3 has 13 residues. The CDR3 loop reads CASSFGGTDTQYF. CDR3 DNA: TGCGCCAGCAGCTTCGGGGGGACAGATACGCAGTATTTT.

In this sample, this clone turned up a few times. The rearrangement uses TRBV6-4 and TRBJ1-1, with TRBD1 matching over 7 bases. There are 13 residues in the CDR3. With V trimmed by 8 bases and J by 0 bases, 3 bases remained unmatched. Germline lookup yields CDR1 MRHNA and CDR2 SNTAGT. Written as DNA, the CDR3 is TGTGCCAGCGGACAGGACATGAACACTGAAGCTTTCTTT. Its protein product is CASGQDMNTEAFF.

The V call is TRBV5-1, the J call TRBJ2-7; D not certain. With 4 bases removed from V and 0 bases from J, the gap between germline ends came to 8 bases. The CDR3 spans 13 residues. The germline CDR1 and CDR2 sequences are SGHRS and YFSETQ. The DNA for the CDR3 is TGCGCCAGCAGCGCCGACAACTCCTACGAGCAGTACTTC. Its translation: CASSADNSYEQYF.

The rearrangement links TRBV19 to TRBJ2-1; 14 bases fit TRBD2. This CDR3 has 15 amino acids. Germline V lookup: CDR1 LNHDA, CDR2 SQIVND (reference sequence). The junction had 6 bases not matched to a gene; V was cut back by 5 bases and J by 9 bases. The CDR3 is CASSRTSGRLSEQFF. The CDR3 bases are TGTGCCAGTAGTCGGACTAGCGGGAGGTTAAGTGAGCAGTTCTTC.

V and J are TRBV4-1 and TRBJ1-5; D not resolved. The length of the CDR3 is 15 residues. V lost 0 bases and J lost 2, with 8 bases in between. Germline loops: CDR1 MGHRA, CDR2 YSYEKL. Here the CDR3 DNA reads TGCGCCAGCAGCCAAGATGGAGTCGGCAATCAGCCCCAGCATTTT. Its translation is CASSQDGVGNQPQHF.

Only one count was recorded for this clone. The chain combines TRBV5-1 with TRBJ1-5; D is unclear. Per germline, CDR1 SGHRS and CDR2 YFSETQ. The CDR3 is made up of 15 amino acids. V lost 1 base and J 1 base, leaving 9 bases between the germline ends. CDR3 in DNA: TGCGCCAGCAGCTTGAAATCGGGGAGCAATCAGCCCCAGCATTTT. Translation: CASSLKSGSNQPQHF.

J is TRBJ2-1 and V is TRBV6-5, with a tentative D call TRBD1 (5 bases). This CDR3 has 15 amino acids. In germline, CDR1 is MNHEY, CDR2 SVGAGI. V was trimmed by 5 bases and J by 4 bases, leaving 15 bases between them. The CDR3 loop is CASSRTGYLYNEQFF. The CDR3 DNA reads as TGTGCCAGCAGTCGTACAGGTTATCTATACAATGAGCAGTTCTTC.

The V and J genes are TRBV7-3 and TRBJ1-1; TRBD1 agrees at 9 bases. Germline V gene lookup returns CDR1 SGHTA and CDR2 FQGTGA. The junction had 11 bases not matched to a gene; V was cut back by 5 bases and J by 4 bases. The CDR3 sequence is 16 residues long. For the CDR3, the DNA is TGTGCCAGCAGCCCTCGACCTACAGGGGGCGTCACTGAAGCTTTCTTT. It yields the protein CASSPRPTGGVTEAFF.

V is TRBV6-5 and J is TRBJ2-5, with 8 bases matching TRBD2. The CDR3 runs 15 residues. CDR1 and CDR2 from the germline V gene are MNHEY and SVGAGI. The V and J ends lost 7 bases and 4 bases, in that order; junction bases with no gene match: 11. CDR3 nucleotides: TGTGCCAGCAATGGAGCGGGAGCGGGGCGAGAGACCCAGTACTTC. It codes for CASNGAGAGRETQYF.